Given below is one T cell receptor (beta chain) in context. Assay used: immunoSEQ multiplex PCR; TCRdb lists only in-frame clones, some missing. The data contain 70,000 or so clones, around four fifths of them singletons. Single viable CD3+CD4+CD8-CD45RO+ cells were sorted as the memory CD4+ T cells. CD4+ T cells were isolated by positive magnetic selection. This entry belongs to a study of memory CD4+ T cells and cytomegalovirus serostatus. Whole-study context: Healthy Belgian adult donors included roughly ten CMV-positive and some 25 CMV-negative people.

Germline assignment: CDR1 SNHLY and CDR2 FYNNEI. V was trimmed by 4 bases and J by 5 bases, leaving 14 bases between them. This CDR3 is 14 amino acids long. The TCR comes from an adult in good health and CMV-seropositive. Sequencing used memory CD4+ T cells from blood. The gene calls are TRBV2 and TRBJ1-1; a weak D match, TRBD1 (5 bases). The CDR3 is CASSARQWGTEAFF. The CDR3 DNA reads as TGTGCCAGCAGTGCCCGACAGTGGGGGACTGAAGCTTTCTTT.